A single sample gave rise to the 13 T cell receptor beta chains below, sequenced in a study of OX40 agonist ivuxolimab in advanced cancers. Only in-frame clones appear in the TCRdb table, and some are missing; sequencing was by immunoSEQ multiplex PCR. Here the sample spans about 36,000 clones, about 77% being singletons. The sequences come from CD4+ or CD8+ T cells sorted from blood, collected in a trial of the OX40 agonist ivuxolimab. Source of these receptors: an adult with an advanced solid tumor such as melanoma, head and neck, liver or kidney cancer.

The J gene is TRBJ1-1, the V gene TRBV7-2; D might be TRBD1 (5 bases). Germline assignment: CDR1 SGHTA and CDR2 FQGNSA. V lost 8 bases to trimming and J lost 4 bases, with 17 bases between them. The CDR3 runs 14 residues. The DNA of the CDR3 is TGTGCCAGCTCCCGGGGTTGGGGCGGCACTGAAGCTTTCTTT. This translates into CASSRGWGGTEAFF. The full variable domain, in which reference TRBV7-2 and TRBJ1-1 provide the parts outside the CDR3, is GAGVSQSPSNKVTEKGKDVELRCDPISGHTALYWYRQSLGQGLEFLIYFQGNSAPDKSGLPSDRFSAERTGGSVSTLTIQRTQQEDSAVYLCASSRGWGGTEAFFGQGTRLTVV.

This rearrangement joins TRBV6-5 to TRBJ2-7; D unclear. This CDR3 comprises 12 residues. The V gene lost 2 bases and the J gene lost 6 bases, with 8 bases spanning the gap. Per germline, CDR1 MNHEY and CDR2 SVGAGI. DNA of the CDR3: TGTGCCAGCAGTTACGTTAACGGCGAGCAGTACTTC. It is translated as CASSYVNGEQYF.

V is TRBV27 and J is TRBJ1-5; no clear D gene. The CDR3 has 15 residues. V was shortened by 5 bases and J by 0 bases, with 11 bases between the two germline ends. Germline V gene data show CDR1 as MNHEY and CDR2 as SMNVEV (reference sequence). CDR3 in DNA: TGTGCCAGCAGTCTATATCCCTATAGCAATCAGCCCCAGCATTTT. Translated, it gives CASSLYPYSNQPQHF.

The genes are TRBV19 and TRBJ1-1; TRBD1 is a possible D gene (5 bases). CDR3 length: 14 amino acids. V was trimmed by 2 bases and J by 2 bases, leaving 9 bases between them. From germline, CDR1 is LNHDA and CDR2 SQIVND (reference sequence). CDR3 bases: TGTGCCAGTAGTATATGGGGGGGAAACACTGAAGCTTTCTTT. Its protein is CASSIWGGNTEAFF.

J is TRBJ2-1 and V is TRBV6-5; 12 nucleotides align to TRBD2. CDR3 length equals 14 residues. J was trimmed by 6 bases and V by 6 bases; bases with no gene match: 3. The germline gives CDR1 MNHEY, CDR2 SVGAGI. CDR3 residues: CASRLAGGLNEQFF. CDR3 bases: TGTGCCAGCAGACTAGCGGGGGGTCTCAATGAGCAGTTCTTC.

V gene TRBV28 combines with J gene TRBJ1-6; 9 nucleotides match TRBD1. Looked up from germline, CDR1 is MDHEN and CDR2 is SYDVKM. V lost 5 bases to trimming and J lost 6 bases; unmatched junction nucleotides: 11. The CDR3 runs 17 residues. The CDR3, as DNA: TGTGCCAGCAGTGACGAGGGGACAGGGTCTTTTAATTCACCCCTCCACTTT. It codes for CASSDEGTGSFNSPLHF.

The CDR3 region is CASSFAGELFF. DNA of the CDR3: TGTGCCAGCAGTTTTGCCGGGGAGCTGTTTTTT. V and J are TRBV27 and TRBJ2-2; D is unresolved. CDR1 and CDR2 from the germline V gene are MNHEY and SMNVEV (reference sequence). The germline V and J ends were trimmed by 3 bases and 6 bases, with 2 bases remaining between them. This CDR3 spans 11 amino acids.

This clone was observed a handful of times. This chain joins TRBV6-5 and TRBJ1-1; D is unclear. V was pared by 5 bases and J by 1 base, with 11 bases between. The CDR3 covers 14 residues. Germline V gene sequence: CDR1 MNHEY, CDR2 SVGAGI. The CDR3 here is CASSAGPRNTEAFF. CDR3 bases: TGTGCCAGCAGTGCCGGACCGAGGAACACTGAAGCTTTCTTT.

Worth noting for this clone: Mismatch with germline at one junction end may stem from a read error. The V gene is TRBV28, the J gene TRBJ2-2; TRBD1 aligns across 9 bases. Germline V gene lookup returns CDR1 MDHEN and CDR2 SYDVKM. This CDR3 region has 16 residues. The CDR3 nucleotides read TGTGCCAGCAGCCAGAACAGGGGGCTGGACACCGGGGAGCCGTTTTTT. Its protein is CASSQNRGLDTGEPFF.

A few counts support this clone. This chain links TRBV27 with TRBJ1-1; no clear D gene. V lost 5 bases, J lost 0 bases, and 13 bases lay in between. This CDR3 comprises 15 residues. Germline V gives CDR1 MNHEY, CDR2 SMNVEV (reference sequence). CDR3 DNA sequence: TGTGCCAGCAGTCCGAGACAACCGATGAACACTGAAGCTTTCTTT. Protein: CASSPRQPMNTEAFF.

This clone is a singleton in its sample. The chain carries TRBV7-9 and TRBJ2-7; TRBD2 agrees at 14 bases. Trimming took 5 bases from V and 4 from J; bases not matched to a gene: 13. Germline CDR1 is SEHNR and CDR2 is FQNEAQ (reference sequence). The CDR3 totals 18 residues. As DNA, the CDR3 is TGTGCCAGCAGCAGCGCCGGGACTAGCGGGAGTATTCTATACGAGCAGTACTTC. It yields the protein CASSSAGTSGSILYEQYF.

The chain is built from TRBV5-1 and TRBJ2-5, with D possibly being TRBD1 (6 bases). This CDR3 is built from 15 residues. Germline assignment: CDR1 SGHRS and CDR2 YFSETQ. Trimming shortened V by 4 bases and J by 4 bases, and 17 bases separated the two germline ends. CDR3 DNA sequence: TGCGCCAGCAGCGAATGGACAGCGGCGGCAGAGACCCAGTACTTC. This codes for CASSEWTAAAETQYF.

Concerning this clone itself: A much larger clonotype is one base distant, so this may be a read error. The V gene is TRBV5-4, the J gene TRBJ1-4; D is ambiguous. Germline V lookup: CDR1 SGHNT, CDR2 YYREEE (reference sequence). V lost 0 bases to trimming and J lost 7 bases, with 4 bases between them. The CDR3 is 12 residues long. The CDR3 DNA follows: TGTGCCAGCAGCTTGGGTAGTGAAAAACTGTTTTTT. Residues: CASSLGSEKLFF.